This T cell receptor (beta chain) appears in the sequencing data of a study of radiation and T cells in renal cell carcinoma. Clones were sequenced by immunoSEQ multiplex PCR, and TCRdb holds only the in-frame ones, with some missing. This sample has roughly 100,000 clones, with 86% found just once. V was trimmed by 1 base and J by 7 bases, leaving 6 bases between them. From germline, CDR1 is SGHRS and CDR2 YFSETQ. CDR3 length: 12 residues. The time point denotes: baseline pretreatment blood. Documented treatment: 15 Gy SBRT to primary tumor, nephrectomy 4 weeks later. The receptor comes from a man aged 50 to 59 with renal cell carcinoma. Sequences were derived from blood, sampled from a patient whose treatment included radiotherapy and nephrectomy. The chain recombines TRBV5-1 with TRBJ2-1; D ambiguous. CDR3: CASSLMDNEQFF. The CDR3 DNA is TGCGCCAGCAGCTTGATGGATAATGAGCAGTTCTTC.